This TCR beta chain was captured by sequencing in a study of shared clonotypes between healthy human individuals. All of the donors resided in Nashville, Tennessee, and each was a Caucasian adult. Unsorted samples, those not sorted, used 75 million to 90 million PBMCs for genomic DNA. In replicate PCRs of unsorted PBMC, approximately 0.3 ug DNA, 31,000 or so T cell genomes, was used. Original processing methods: ImmunoSEQ junction-only sequences lacked quality scores, so their filtering differed. The table came from immunoSEQ multiplex PCR; TCRdb's copy has only in-frame clones and leaves some out. The DNA gave D and trimming, while V, J and clone size come from that table. The sample records 450,000 to 650,000 clones, around 78% being singletons. Trimming took 6 bases from V and 4 from J, leaving 14 bases between them. The CDR3 runs to 15 residues. Germline V gene sequence: CDR1 SGHRS, CDR2 YFSETQ.

The sequence was collected from a woman aged 40 to 55 in good health. Some clones in this sample may be carry-over from other donors' samples. The sample taken for sequencing was PBMCs. J is TRBJ2-6 and V is TRBV5-1; D is perhaps TRBD2 (5 bases). In nucleotides, the CDR3 is TGCGCCAGCAATCTGGGAGCAGAGGGGGCCAACGTCCTGACTTTC. Protein product: CASNLGAEGANVLTF.